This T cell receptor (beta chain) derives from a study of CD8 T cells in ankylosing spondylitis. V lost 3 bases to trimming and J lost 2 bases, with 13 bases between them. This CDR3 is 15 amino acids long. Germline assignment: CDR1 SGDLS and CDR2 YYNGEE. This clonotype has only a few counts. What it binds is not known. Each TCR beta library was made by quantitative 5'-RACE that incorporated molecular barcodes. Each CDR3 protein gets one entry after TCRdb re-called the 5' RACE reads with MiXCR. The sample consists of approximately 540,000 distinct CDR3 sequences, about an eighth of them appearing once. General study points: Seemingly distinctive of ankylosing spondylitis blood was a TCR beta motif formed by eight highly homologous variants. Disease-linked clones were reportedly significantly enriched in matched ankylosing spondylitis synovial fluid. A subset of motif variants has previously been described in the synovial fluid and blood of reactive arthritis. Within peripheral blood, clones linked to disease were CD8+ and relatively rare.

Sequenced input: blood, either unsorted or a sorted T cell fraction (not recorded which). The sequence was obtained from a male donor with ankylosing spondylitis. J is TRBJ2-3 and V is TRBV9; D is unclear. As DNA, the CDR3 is TGTGCCAGCAGCGGGCCACCCCTCTACACAGATACGCAGTATTTT. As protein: CASSGPPLYTDTQYF.